This T cell receptor beta chain was captured in a study of shared clonotypes between healthy human individuals. CD45RO negativity and positive selection for CCR7 defined naive CD8 cells, a population that excluded terminally differentiated effector memory CD45RA+ cells. Study observations and caveats: What limited the represented genetic and exposure-history diversity was the small number of donors.

V trimming: 0 bases; J trimming: 6 bases; junction bases outside the gene matches: 8. Germline V gene data show CDR1 as LGHNA and CDR2 as YSLEER. The CDR3 loop spans 17 amino acids. Each replicate PCR on the sorted subsets used 200 ng DNA (approximately 33,000 T cell genomes). Sequencing was performed with immunoSEQ multiplex PCR; in TCRdb, only in-frame clones are kept and a portion is missing. The table lists millions of clones, approximately 94% of them singletons, with about 1.1% in the top ten. A note on this clone: What it recognizes is unknown.

This TCR was sampled from a man younger than 30 in good health. The chain uses TRBV4-3 and TRBJ2-2; 9 bases line up with TRBD2. The source material was naive CD8+ T cells sorted from blood. In DNA, the CDR3 is TGCGCCAGCAGCCAAGAGTTGTGGCGGGAGGGACCCGGGGAGCTGTTTTTT. Its protein product is CASSQELWREGPGELFF.